The entry that follows covers one TCR beta chain sequence. Its antigen is as yet unknown. Here immunoSEQ multiplex PCR was the method, and the copy in TCRdb shows in-frame clones only, minus some. The sample lists hundreds of thousands of clones, approximately 80% occurring once. This sample is part of a study of shared clonotypes between healthy human individuals. Whole-study findings and limits: Blood was the sole source, and tissue repertoires probably differ.

The germline V gene encodes CDR1 LNHNV and CDR2 YYDKDF (reference sequence). CDR3 length: 14 amino acids. V was clipped by 6 bases and J by 5 bases; unmatched bases: 8. The receptor's source is a woman aged 35 to 49 in good health. Some clones in this sample may be carry-over from other donors' samples. Specimen: PBMCs. This rearrangement joins TRBV15 to TRBJ2-5, with 8 bases aligning to TRBD2. In nucleotides, the CDR3 is TGTGCCACCAGAAAACGGGAGGGTGGGGAGACCCAGTACTTC. It encodes CATRKREGGETQYF. Together with reference TRBV15 and TRBJ2-5, the CDR3 gives the full variable domain: DAMVIQNPRYQVTQFGKPVTLSCSQTLNHNVMYWYQQKSSQAPKLLFHYYDKDFNNEADTPDNFQSRRPNTSFCFLDIRSPGLGDTAMYLCATRKREGGETQYFGPGTRLLVL.